This T cell receptor beta chain was profiled in a study of T-cell memory formation after mild COVID-19. With regard to this clonotype: The germline gene is not matched at one end of the junction; a read error may be the cause.

TCRdb processed the 5' RACE reads anew with MiXCR; each CDR3 protein has one entry. The sample lists just over 300,000 distinct CDR3 sequences, around 19% seen once, with 21% in the top ten. Germline lookup yields CDR1 SSHAT and CDR2 FNYEAQ (reference sequence). The CDR3 is made up of 18 amino acids. The rearrangement uses TRBV7-7 and TRBJ2-4; D remains unclear. The sequenced material came from PBMCs or a T cell subset sorted from them (not recorded which). This TCR derives from a man aged 18 to 30 who had mild COVID-19 (a few samples of this study predate the infection). Cell type and time point are not known. CDR3 amino acids: CASSLGQFSILAKNIQYF. In DNA form, the CDR3 reads TGTGCTAGCAGTTTAGGGCAGTTTAGTATCCTAGCCAAAAACATTCAGTACTTC.